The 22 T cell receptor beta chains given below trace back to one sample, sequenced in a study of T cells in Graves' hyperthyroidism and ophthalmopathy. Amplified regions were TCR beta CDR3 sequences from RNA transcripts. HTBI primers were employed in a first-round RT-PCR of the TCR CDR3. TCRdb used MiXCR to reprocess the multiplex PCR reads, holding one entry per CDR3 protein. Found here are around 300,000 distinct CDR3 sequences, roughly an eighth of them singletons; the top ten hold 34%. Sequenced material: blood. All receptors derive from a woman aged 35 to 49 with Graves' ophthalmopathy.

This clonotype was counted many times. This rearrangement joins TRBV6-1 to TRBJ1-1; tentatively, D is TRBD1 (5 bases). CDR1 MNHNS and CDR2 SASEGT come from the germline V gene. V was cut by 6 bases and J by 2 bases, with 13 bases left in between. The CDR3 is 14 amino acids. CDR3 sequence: CASRLGQGNTEAFF. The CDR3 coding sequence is TGTGCCAGCAGATTGGGGCAGGGAAACACTGAAGCTTTCTTT.

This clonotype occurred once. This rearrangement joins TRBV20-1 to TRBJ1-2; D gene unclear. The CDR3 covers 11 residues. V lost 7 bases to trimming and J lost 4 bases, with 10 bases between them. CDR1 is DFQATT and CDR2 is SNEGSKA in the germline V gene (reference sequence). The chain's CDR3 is CSVPDGYGYTF. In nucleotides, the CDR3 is TGCAGTGTTCCGGACGGCTATGGCTACACCTTC.

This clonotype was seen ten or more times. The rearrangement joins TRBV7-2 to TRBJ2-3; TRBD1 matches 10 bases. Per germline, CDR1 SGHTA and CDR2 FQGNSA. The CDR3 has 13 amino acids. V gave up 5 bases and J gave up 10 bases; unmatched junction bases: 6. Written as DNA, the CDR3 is TGTGCCAGCAGCGGATTGGACAGGGGGGCGCAGTATTTT. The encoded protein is CASSGLDRGAQYF.

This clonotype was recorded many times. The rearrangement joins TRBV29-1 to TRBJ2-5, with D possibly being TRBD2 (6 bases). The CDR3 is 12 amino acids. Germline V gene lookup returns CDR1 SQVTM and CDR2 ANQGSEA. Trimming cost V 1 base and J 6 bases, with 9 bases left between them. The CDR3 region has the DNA TGCAGCGTTGAAGGGGCGGGAAAGACCCAGTACTTC. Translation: CSVEGAGKTQYF.

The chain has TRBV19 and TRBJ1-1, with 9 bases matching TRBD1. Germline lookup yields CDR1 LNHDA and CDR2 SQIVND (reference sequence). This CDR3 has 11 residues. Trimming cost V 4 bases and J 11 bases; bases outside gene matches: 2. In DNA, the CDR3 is TGTGCCAGTAGTACTGGGACAGGGGCTTTCTTT. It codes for CASSTGTGAFF.

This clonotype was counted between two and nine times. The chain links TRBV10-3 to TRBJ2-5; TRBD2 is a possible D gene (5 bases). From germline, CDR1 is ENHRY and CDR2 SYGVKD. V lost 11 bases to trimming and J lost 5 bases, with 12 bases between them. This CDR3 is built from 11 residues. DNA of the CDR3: TGTGCCGTCGGACTCTCTGAGACCCAGTACTTC. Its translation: CAVGLSETQYF.

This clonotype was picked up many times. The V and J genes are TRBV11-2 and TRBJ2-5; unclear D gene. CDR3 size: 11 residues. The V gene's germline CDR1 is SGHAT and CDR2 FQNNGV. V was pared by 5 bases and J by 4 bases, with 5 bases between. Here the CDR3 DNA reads TGTGCCAGCAGCCGAAGAGAGACCCAGTACTTC. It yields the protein CASSRRETQYF.

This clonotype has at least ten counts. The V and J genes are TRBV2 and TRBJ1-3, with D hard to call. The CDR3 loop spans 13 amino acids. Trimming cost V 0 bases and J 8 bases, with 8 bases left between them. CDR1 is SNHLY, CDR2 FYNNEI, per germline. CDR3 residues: CASSEAHGYTIYF. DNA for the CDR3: TGTGCCAGCAGTGAAGCGCACGGTTACACCATATATTTT.

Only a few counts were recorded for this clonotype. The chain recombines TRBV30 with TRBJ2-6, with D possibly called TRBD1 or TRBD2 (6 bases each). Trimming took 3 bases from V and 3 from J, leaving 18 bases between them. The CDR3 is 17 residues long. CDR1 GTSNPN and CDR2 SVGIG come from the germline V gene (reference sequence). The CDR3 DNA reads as TGTGCCTGGAGGTCAGCCCTAGGGGGGATTGGGGCCAACGTCCTGACTTTC. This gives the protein CAWRSALGGIGANVLTF.

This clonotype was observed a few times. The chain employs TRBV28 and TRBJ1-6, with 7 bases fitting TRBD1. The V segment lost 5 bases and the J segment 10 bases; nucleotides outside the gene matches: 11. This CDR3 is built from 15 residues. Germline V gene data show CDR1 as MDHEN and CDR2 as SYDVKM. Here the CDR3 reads CASSPGRTGYSPLHF. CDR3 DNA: TGTGCCAGCAGTCCCGGGAGGACAGGATACTCACCCCTCCACTTT.

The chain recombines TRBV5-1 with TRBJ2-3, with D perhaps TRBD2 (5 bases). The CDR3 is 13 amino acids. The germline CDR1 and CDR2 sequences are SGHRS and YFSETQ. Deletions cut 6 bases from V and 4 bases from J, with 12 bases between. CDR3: CASTHQRADTQYF. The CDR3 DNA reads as TGCGCCAGCACCCATCAGAGGGCAGATACGCAGTATTTT.

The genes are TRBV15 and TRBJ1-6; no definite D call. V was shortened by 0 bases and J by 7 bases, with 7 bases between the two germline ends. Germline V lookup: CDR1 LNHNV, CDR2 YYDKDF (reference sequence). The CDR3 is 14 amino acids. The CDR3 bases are TGTGCCACCAGCAGAGACCCCCTGAATTCACCCCTCCACTTT. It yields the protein CATSRDPLNSPLHF.

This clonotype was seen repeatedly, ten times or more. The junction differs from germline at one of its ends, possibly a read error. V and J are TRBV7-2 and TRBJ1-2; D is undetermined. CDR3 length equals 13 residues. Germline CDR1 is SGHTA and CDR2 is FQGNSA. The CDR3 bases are TGTGCCAGCAGCTTAAACCTACCCTATGGCTGCACCTTC. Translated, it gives CASSLNLPYGCTF.

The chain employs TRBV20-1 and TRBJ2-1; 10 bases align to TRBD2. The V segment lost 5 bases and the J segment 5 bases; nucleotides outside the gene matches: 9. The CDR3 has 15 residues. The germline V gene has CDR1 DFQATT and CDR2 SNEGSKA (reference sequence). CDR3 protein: CSAGPQRGGHNEQFF. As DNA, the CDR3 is TGCAGTGCTGGCCCCCAGCGGGGGGGGCACAATGAGCAGTTCTTC.

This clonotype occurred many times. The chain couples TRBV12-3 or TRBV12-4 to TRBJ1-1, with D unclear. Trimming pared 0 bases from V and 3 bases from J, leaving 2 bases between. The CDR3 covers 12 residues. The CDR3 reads CASSLADTEAFF. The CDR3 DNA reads TGTGCCAGCAGTTTAGCGGACACTGAAGCTTTCTTT.

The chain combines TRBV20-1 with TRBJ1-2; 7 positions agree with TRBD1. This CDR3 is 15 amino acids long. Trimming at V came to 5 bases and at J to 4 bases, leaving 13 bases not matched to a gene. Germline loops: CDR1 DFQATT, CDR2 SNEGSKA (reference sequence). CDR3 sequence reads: CSAPQQGSTGYGYTF. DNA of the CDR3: TGCAGTGCTCCCCAACAGGGGTCGACGGGCTATGGCTACACCTTC.

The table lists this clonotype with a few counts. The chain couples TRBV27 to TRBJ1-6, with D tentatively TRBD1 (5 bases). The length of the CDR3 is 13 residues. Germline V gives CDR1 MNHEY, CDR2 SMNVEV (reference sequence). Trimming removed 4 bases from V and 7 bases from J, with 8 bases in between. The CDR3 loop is CASSWDRNSPLHF. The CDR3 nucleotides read TGTGCCAGCAGTTGGGACCGAAATTCACCCCTCCACTTT.

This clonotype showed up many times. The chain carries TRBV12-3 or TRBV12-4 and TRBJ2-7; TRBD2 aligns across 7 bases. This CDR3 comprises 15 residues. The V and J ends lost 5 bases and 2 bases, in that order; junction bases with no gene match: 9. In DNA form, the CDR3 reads TGTGCCAGCAGTGCTCGCGGGACTACCCCCTACGAGCAGTACTTC. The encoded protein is CASSARGTTPYEQYF.

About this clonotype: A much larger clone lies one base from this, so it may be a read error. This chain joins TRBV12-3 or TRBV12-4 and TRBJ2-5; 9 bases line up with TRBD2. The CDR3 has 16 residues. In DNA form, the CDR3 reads TGTGCCAGCAGTTTCGTAGCGGGAGAGGGGCAAGAGACCCAGTGCTTC. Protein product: CASSFVAGEGQETQCF.

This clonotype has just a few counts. The CDR3 DNA reads TGTGCCAGTAGTGGGCCTGACAGAACCTACGAGCAGTACTTC. The encoded protein is CASSGPDRTYEQYF. This chain joins TRBV19 and TRBJ2-7, with D tentatively TRBD1 (5 bases). The germline V gene has CDR1 LNHDA and CDR2 SQIVND (reference sequence). V was clipped by 5 bases and J by 2 bases, with 13 bases between them. CDR3 length equals 14 residues.

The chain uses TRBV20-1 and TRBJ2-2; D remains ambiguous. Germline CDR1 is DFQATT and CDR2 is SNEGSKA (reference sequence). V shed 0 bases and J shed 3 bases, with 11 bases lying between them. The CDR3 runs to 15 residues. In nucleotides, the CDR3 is TGCAGTGCTAGAGATATTGGGGTATACACCGGGGAGCTGTTTTTT. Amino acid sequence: CSARDIGVYTGELFF.

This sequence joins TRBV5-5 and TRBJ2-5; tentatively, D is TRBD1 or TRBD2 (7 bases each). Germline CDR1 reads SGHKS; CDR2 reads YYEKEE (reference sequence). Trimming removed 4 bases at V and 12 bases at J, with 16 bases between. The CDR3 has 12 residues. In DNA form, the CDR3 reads TGTGCCAGCAGCCTTGGGAGGGGGCTGAAGTACTTC. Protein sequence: CASSLGRGLKYF.